The text below deals with one TCR beta chain. Its target is unknown. This specimen comes from a study of cytotoxic CD8 clonotypes in ibrutinib-treated CLL. About the research overall: The response samples were taken once patients had been treated for a median of approximately twelve months, range 6 to 36. Among the samples, the mean was approximately 250,000 productive templates and 85,000 to 100,000 productive rearrangements.

This CDR3 spans 13 amino acids. The germline V gene encodes CDR1 SGHNT and CDR2 YYREEE (reference sequence). After removal of 7 bases from V and 4 bases from J, the junction contained 7 bases not matched to a gene. Study-level findings and limits: At ibrutinib response, clonality increased, and at progression it declined back toward baseline.

Clones were read by immunoSEQ multiplex PCR, and TCRdb kept only the in-frame ones, dropping some. The table lists 250,000 to 350,000 clones, roughly 76% of them singletons, with about 5.7% in the top ten. The rearrangement joins TRBV5-4 to TRBJ2-7; 8 bases match TRBD1. This specimen consisted of PBMCs, obtained at disease progression, from a patient treated with ibrutinib. The sequence was obtained from a human donor with chronic lymphocytic leukemia. The DNA for the CDR3 is TGTGCCAGCCGAAGGACAGGGAATTACGAGCAGTACTTC. This sequence encodes CASRRTGNYEQYF. Together with reference TRBV5-4 and TRBJ2-7, the CDR3 gives the full variable domain: ETGVTQSPTHLIKTRGQQVTLRCSSQSGHNTVSWYQQALGQGPQFIFQYYREEENGRGNFPPRFSGLQFPNYSSELNVNALELDDSALYLCASRRTGNYEQYFGPGTRLTVT.